This is a list of T cell receptor beta chains from one sample in a study of blood T cell repertoires in COVID-19. Clones were sequenced by immunoSEQ multiplex PCR, and TCRdb holds only the in-frame ones, with some missing. The sample carries under 95,000 clones, approximately 91% recorded once. The sequenced sample consisted of peripheral blood. These receptors all stem from a man aged 50-60 years with COVID-19, enrolled during active disease. Both conserved end residues are part of each CDR3. D genes are given only for firm matches. Size is omitted from some rows. Given values are once, few, many or a class for expanded clones.

abundance: NA; j_gene: TRBJ1-1; d_gene: TRBD1; v_gene: TRBV29-1; CDR3aa: CSVEATGGARTEAFF; CDR3nt: TGCAGCGTTGAGGCCACAGGGGGCGCTCGGACTGAAGCTTTCTTT
abundance: NA; j_gene: TRBJ2-5; d_gene: NA; v_gene: TRBV18; CDR3aa: CASSPNRQETQYF; CDR3nt: TGTGCCAGCTCACCCAATAGACAAGAGACCCAGTACTTC
abundance: once; j_gene: TRBJ2-7; d_gene: NA; v_gene: TRBV7-9; CDR3aa: CASSLNSGYEQYF; CDR3nt: TGTGCCAGCAGCTTGAATAGCGGTTACGAGCAGTACTTC
abundance: NA; j_gene: TRBJ2-3; d_gene: TRBD2; v_gene: TRBV29-1; CDR3aa: CSSRGGTSITDTQYF; CDR3nt: TGCAGCTCCAGGGGCGGGACTAGCATCACAGATACGCAGTATTTT
abundance: NA; j_gene: TRBJ1-4; d_gene: TRBD1; v_gene: TRBV5-1; CDR3aa: CASSPGTGGREKLFF; CDR3nt: TGCGCCAGCAGCCCCGGGACAGGGGGCAGGGAAAAACTGTTTTTT
abundance: NA; j_gene: TRBJ2-5; d_gene: NA; v_gene: TRBV19; CDR3aa: CASSIGASQETQYF; CDR3nt: TGTGCCAGTAGTATAGGGGCCAGTCAAGAGACCCAGTACTTC
abundance: NA; j_gene: TRBJ1-1; d_gene: NA; v_gene: TRBV3-1/TRBV3-2; CDR3aa: CASSLRGLEAFF; CDR3nt: TGTGCCAGCAGCCTTCGTGGGCTTGAAGCTTTCTTT
abundance: NA; j_gene: TRBJ1-5; d_gene: NA; v_gene: TRBV2; CDR3aa: CASTFYSNQPQHF; CDR3nt: TGTGCCAGCACCTTTTATAGCAATCAGCCCCAGCATTTT
abundance: NA; j_gene: TRBJ1-2; d_gene: NA; v_gene: TRBV6-5; CDR3aa: CASTQDMYYGYTF; CDR3nt: TGTGCCAGCACCCAGGACATGTACTATGGCTACACCTTC
abundance: NA; j_gene: TRBJ2-7; d_gene: TRBD1; v_gene: TRBV6-5; CDR3aa: CASSLDRLAHEQYF; CDR3nt: TGTGCCAGCAGTTTGGACAGGCTAGCCCACGAGCAGTACTTC
abundance: NA; j_gene: TRBJ1-1; d_gene: NA; v_gene: TRBV19; CDR3aa: CASRITGHANTEAFF; CDR3nt: TGTGCCAGTAGGATCACAGGACACGCGAACACTGAAGCTTTCTTT
abundance: NA; j_gene: TRBJ2-5; d_gene: NA; v_gene: TRBV24-1; CDR3aa: CATSYGGQETQYF; CDR3nt: TGTGCCACCAGTTACGGCGGCCAAGAGACCCAGTACTTC
abundance: few; j_gene: TRBJ2-7; d_gene: TRBD1; v_gene: TRBV19; CDR3aa: CASSIATGQGYEQYF; CDR3nt: TGTGCCAGTAGTATAGCGACGGGACAGGGATACGAGCAGTACTTC
abundance: NA; j_gene: TRBJ2-7; d_gene: TRBD1; v_gene: TRBV19; CDR3aa: CASSIRSTGSYEQYF; CDR3nt: TGTGCCAGTAGTATACGTTCGACAGGGAGCTACGAGCAGTACTTC
abundance: once; j_gene: TRBJ2-2; d_gene: TRBD2; v_gene: TRBV10-3; CDR3aa: CAITGGLAGGAGELFF; CDR3nt: TGTGCCATCACCGGAGGACTAGCGGGAGGGGCCGGGGAGCTGTTTTTT
abundance: NA; j_gene: TRBJ1-1; d_gene: TRBD1; v_gene: TRBV6-5; CDR3aa: CASTPGQGGEAFF; CDR3nt: TGTGCCAGCACCCCCGGACAGGGGGGTGAAGCTTTCTTT
abundance: once; j_gene: TRBJ1-2; d_gene: TRBD1; v_gene: TRBV5-1; CDR3aa: CASSFGTGGRDNYGYTF; CDR3nt: TGCGCCAGCAGCTTCGGGACAGGGGGCAGAGACAACTATGGCTACACCTTC
abundance: once; j_gene: TRBJ2-3; d_gene: TRBD1; v_gene: TRBV7-8; CDR3aa: CASKIGTVTDTQYF; CDR3nt: TGTGCCAGCAAAATCGGGACAGTCACAGATACGCAGTATTTT
abundance: NA; j_gene: TRBJ2-7; d_gene: TRBD2; v_gene: TRBV7-2; CDR3aa: CASSLVAGGFHEQYF; CDR3nt: TGTGCCAGCAGCTTAGTGGCGGGAGGGTTCCACGAGCAGTACTTC
abundance: NA; j_gene: TRBJ2-6; d_gene: NA; v_gene: TRBV19; CDR3aa: CASRQSSGANVLTF; CDR3nt: TGTGCCAGTAGACAGAGCTCTGGGGCCAACGTCCTGACTTTC
abundance: NA; j_gene: TRBJ2-7; d_gene: TRBD1; v_gene: TRBV19; CDR3aa: CASSDRQGYEQYF; CDR3nt: TGTGCCAGTAGTGACCGACAGGGGTACGAGCAGTACTTC
abundance: NA; j_gene: TRBJ2-1; d_gene: NA; v_gene: TRBV4-2; CDR3aa: CASRQGVGASYNEQFF; CDR3nt: TGTGCCAGCAGACAGGGTGTCGGAGCTTCCTACAATGAGCAGTTCTTC
abundance: NA; j_gene: TRBJ2-3; d_gene: NA; v_gene: TRBV29-1; CDR3aa: CSVEVRSTDTQYF; CDR3nt: TGCAGCGTTGAAGTTCGTAGCACAGATACGCAGTATTTT
abundance: NA; j_gene: TRBJ2-4; d_gene: NA; v_gene: TRBV21-1; CDR3aa: CASSKGGSSKNIQYF; CDR3nt: TGTGCCAGCAGCAAAGGCGGGAGCTCCAAAAACATTCAGTACTTC
abundance: NA; j_gene: TRBJ1-4; d_gene: NA; v_gene: TRBV7-2; CDR3aa: CASSQQGNTNEKLFF; CDR3nt: TGTGCCAGCAGCCAGCAGGGGAATACTAATGAAAAACTGTTTTTT
abundance: NA; j_gene: TRBJ2-5; d_gene: TRBD2; v_gene: TRBV5-6; CDR3aa: CASSGLAGGGQETQYF; CDR3nt: TGTGCCAGCAGCGGACTAGCGGGAGGCGGACAAGAGACCCAGTACTTC
abundance: NA; j_gene: TRBJ1-2; d_gene: TRBD1; v_gene: TRBV11-2; CDR3aa: CASSSTGGSYGYTF; CDR3nt: TGTGCCAGCAGCTCAACAGGGGGAAGCTATGGCTACACCTTC
abundance: NA; j_gene: TRBJ2-3; d_gene: TRBD2; v_gene: TRBV7-8; CDR3aa: CASTLAAGTDTQYF; CDR3nt: TGTGCCAGCACACTAGCGGCAGGGACAGATACGCAGTATTTT
abundance: NA; j_gene: TRBJ2-3; d_gene: TRBD1; v_gene: TRBV5-1; CDR3aa: CASSLGDRGLDTQYF; CDR3nt: TGCGCCAGCAGCTTGGGGGACAGGGGGTTGGATACGCAGTATTTT
abundance: NA; j_gene: TRBJ1-6; d_gene: NA; v_gene: TRBV6-4; CDR3aa: CASSESRMNSPLHF; CDR3nt: TGTGCCAGCAGTGAGTCCAGGATGAATTCACCCCTCCACTTT
abundance: NA; j_gene: TRBJ2-3; d_gene: TRBD2; v_gene: TRBV25-1; CDR3aa: CASSRTSGDSTDTQYF; CDR3nt: TGTGCCAGCAGTAGGACTAGCGGGGATAGCACAGATACGCAGTATTTT
abundance: NA; j_gene: TRBJ2-2; d_gene: TRBD1; v_gene: TRBV11-2; CDR3aa: CASSLGAMGQGHGELFF; CDR3nt: TGTGCCAGCAGCTTAGGAGCGATGGGACAGGGCCACGGGGAGCTGTTTTTT
abundance: few; j_gene: TRBJ2-1; d_gene: NA; v_gene: TRBV5-1; CDR3aa: CASSRLEANEQFF; CDR3nt: TGCGCCAGCAGCAGATTAGAGGCCAATGAGCAGTTCTTC